This T cell receptor (beta chain) was retrieved from a study of T cells in Graves' hyperthyroidism and ophthalmopathy. Study-level background: Once the initial diagnosis was made, peripheral blood was obtained before any treatment.

Calling Graves' hyperthyroidism stable meant ophthalmopathy did not progress within 18 months. The hyperthyroidism was newly diagnosed and had lasted under 2 months; the patients were aged 18 to 65. The CDR3 is made up of 14 amino acids. In germline, CDR1 is SGHTA, CDR2 FQGNSA. V lost 6 bases and J lost 3, with 15 bases in between. Template material for amplifying TCR beta CDR3 regions consisted of RNA transcripts. HTBI primers were the set used in a first-round RT-PCR of the TCR CDR3. Each CDR3 protein is one row after TCRdb ran MiXCR on the multiplex PCR reads. The sample holds hundreds of thousands of distinct CDR3 sequences, 11% to 15% seen once. This clonotype has at least ten counts.

The sequenced material came from blood. The origin of this receptor is a woman aged 18 to 35 with Graves' hyperthyroidism. The rearrangement links TRBV7-2 to TRBJ2-7, with D possibly being TRBD2 (5 bases). CDR3 coding DNA: TGTGCCAGCAGGCAAACTTTGGGGAGCTACGAGCAGTACTTC. Its protein is CASRQTLGSYEQYF.